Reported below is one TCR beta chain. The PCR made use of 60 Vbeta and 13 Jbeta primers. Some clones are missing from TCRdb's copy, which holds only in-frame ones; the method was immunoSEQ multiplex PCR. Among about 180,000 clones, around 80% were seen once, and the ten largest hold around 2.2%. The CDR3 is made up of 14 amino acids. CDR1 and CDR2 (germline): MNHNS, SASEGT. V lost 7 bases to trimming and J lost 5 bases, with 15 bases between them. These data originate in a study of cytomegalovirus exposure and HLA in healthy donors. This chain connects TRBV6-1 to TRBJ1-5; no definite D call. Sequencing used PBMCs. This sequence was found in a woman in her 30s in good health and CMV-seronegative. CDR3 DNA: TGTGCCAGCAATCCGGCGGCTCGAGATCAGCCCCAGCATTTT. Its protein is CASNPAARDQPQHF.